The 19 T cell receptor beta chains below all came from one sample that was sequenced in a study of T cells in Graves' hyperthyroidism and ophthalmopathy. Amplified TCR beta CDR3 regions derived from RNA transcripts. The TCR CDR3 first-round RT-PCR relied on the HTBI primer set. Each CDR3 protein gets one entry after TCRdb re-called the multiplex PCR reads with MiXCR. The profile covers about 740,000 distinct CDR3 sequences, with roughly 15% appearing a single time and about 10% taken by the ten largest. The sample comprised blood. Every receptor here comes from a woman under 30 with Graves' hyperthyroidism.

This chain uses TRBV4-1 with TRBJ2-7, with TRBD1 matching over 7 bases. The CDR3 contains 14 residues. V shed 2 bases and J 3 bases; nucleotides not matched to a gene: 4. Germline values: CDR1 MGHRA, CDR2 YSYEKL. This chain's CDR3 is CASSQLGDSYEQYF. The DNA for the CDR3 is TGCGCCAGCAGCCAACTCGGGGACAGCTACGAGCAGTACTTC.

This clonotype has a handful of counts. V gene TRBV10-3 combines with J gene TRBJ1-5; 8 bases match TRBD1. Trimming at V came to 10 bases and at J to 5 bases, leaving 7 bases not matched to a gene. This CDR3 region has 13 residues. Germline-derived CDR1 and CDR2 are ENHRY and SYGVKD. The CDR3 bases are TGTGCCACTTGGACAGGGACGCATCAGCCCCAGCATTTT. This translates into CATWTGTHQPQHF.

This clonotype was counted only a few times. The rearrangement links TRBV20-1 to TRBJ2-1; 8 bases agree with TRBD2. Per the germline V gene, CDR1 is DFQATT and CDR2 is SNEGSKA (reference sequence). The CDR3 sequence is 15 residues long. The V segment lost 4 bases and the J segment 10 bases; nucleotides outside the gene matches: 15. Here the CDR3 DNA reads TGCAGTGCTATTGGGACTAACGGGAGGGCCTGGGAGCAGTTCTTC. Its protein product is CSAIGTNGRAWEQFF.

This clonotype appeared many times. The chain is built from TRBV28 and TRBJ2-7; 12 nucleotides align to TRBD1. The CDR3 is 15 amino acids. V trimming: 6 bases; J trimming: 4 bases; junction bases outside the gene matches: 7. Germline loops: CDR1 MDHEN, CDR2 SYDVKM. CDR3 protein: CASSPGTGGAYEQYF. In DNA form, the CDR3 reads TGTGCCAGCAGCCCAGGGACAGGGGGCGCGTACGAGCAGTACTTC.

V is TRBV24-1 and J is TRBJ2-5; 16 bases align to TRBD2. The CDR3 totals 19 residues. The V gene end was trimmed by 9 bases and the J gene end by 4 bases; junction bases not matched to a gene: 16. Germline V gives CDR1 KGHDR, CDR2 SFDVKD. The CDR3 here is CATGTSGRGPEGFRETQYF. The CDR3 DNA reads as TGTGCCACCGGGACTAGCGGGAGGGGCCCGGAGGGATTTAGAGAGACCCAGTACTTC.

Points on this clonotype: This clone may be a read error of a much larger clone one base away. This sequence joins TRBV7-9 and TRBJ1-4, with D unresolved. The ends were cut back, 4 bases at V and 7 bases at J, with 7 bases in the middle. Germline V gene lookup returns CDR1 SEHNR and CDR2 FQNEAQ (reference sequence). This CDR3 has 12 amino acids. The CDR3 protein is CASSYVSEKLFF. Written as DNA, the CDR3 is TGTGCCAGCAGCTACGTGAGTGAAAAACTGTTTTTT.

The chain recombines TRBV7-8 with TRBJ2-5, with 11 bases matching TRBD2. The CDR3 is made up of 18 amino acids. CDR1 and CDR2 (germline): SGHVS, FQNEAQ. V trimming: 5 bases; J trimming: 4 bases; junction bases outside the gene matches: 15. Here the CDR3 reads CASSPFRPGLAGRETQYF. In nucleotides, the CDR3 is TGTGCCAGCAGCCCATTTAGGCCTGGACTAGCGGGCAGAGAGACCCAGTACTTC.

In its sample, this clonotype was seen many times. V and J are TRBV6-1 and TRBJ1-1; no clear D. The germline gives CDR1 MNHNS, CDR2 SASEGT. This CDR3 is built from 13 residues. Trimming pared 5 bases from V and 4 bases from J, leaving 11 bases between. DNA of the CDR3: TGTGCCAGCAGTCTCAGCTCGGGCACTGAAGCTTTCTTT. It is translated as CASSLSSGTEAFF.

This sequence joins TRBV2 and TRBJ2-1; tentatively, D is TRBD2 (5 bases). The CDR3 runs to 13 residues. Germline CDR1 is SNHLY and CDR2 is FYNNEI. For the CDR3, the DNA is TGTGGGAGTGCACGGGATGGATTCGATGAGCAGTTCTTC. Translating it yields CGSARDGFDEQFF.

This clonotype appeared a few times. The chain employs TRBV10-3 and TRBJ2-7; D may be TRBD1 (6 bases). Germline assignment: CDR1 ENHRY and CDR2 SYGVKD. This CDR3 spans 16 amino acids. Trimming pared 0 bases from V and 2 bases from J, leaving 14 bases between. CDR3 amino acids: CAISESMVRGPYEQYF. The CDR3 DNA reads TGTGCCATCAGTGAGTCGATGGTCAGGGGTCCCTACGAGCAGTACTTC.

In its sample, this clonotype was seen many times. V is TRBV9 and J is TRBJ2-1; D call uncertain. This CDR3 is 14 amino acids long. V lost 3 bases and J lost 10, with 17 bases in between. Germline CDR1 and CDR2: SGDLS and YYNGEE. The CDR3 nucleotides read TGTGCCAGCAGCGGCAAAGTGGCGGTCGGGGAGCAGTTCTTC. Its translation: CASSGKVAVGEQFF.

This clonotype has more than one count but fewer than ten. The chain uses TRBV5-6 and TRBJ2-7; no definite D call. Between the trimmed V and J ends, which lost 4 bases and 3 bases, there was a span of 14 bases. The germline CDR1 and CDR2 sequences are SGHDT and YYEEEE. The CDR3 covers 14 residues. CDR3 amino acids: CASSQDGRHYEQYF. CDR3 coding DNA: TGTGCCAGCAGCCAGGACGGGCGGCACTACGAGCAGTACTTC.

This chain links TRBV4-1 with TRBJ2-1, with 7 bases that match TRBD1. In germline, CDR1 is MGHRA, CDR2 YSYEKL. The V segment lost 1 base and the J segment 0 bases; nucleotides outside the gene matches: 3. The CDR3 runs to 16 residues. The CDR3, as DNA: TGCGCCAGCAGCCAAGTTCCAGGGGGCTCCTACAATGAGCAGTTCTTC. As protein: CASSQVPGGSYNEQFF.

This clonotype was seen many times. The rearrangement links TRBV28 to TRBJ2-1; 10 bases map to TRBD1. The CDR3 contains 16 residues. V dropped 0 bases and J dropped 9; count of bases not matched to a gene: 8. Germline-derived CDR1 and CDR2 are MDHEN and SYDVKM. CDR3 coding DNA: TGTGCCAGCAGTTTATGGGGAGTGGGACAGGGGATTGAGCAGTTCTTC. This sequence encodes CASSLWGVGQGIEQFF.

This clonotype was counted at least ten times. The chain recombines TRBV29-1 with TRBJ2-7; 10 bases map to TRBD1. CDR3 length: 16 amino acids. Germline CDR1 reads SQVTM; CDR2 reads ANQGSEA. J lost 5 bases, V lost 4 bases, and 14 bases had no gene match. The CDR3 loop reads CSVARDRGVVGNEQYF. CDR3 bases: TGCAGCGTTGCCCGGGACAGGGGAGTCGTTGGGAACGAGCAGTACTTC.

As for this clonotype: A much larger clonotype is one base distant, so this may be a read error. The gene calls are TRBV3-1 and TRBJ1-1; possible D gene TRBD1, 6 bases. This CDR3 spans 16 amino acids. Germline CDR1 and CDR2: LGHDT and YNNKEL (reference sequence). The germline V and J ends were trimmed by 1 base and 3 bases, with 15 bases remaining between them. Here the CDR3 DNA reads TGTGCCAGCAGCCAAGGGCAGGGGAAGGGGGACACTGAAGCTTTCTTT. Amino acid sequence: CASSQGQGKGDTEAFF.

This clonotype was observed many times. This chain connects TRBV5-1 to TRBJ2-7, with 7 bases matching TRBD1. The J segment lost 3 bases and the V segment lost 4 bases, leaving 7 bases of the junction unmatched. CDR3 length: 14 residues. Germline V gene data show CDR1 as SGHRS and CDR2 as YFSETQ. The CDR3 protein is CASSTRDSYYEQYF. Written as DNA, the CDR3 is TGCGCCAGCAGCACCCGGGACAGTTACTACGAGCAGTACTTC.

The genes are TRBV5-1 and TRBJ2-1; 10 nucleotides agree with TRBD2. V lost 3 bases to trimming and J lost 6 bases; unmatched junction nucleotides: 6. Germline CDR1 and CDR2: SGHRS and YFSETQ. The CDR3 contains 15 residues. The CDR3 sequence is CASSSPGTSVNEQFF. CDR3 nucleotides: TGCGCCAGCAGCTCCCCCGGGACTAGCGTCAATGAGCAGTTCTTC.

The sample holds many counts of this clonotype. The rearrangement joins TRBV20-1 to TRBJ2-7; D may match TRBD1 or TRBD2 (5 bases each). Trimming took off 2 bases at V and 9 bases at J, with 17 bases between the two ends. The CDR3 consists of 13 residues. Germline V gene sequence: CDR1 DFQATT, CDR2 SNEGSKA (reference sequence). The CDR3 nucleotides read TGCAGTGCTAGACCAGCCGGGACCCTAATGCAGTACTTC. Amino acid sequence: CSARPAGTLMQYF.